Sequencing of this TCR beta chain was carried out in a study of T cells in Graves' hyperthyroidism and ophthalmopathy. Amplification targeted TCR beta CDR3 regions from RNA transcripts. First-round RT-PCR with HTBI primers amplified the TCR CDR3 region. Each CDR3 protein gets one entry after TCRdb re-called the multiplex PCR reads with MiXCR. The repertoire includes roughly 570,000 distinct CDR3 sequences, roughly 50% of them detected once, and around 17% sits in the top ten. Sequencing input: peripheral blood or thyroid tissue (not recorded which). The clonotype originates from an adult woman with Graves' disease, either hyperthyroidism or ophthalmopathy (not recorded which).

For the CDR3, the DNA is TGCAGTGCCCAAGGCATTCTAGCGGGAGGAGGAAATGAGCAGTTCTTC. It yields the protein CSAQGILAGGGNEQFF. J is TRBJ2-1 and V is TRBV20-1, with 11 positions matching TRBD2. The CDR3 has 16 amino acids. Germline V gives CDR1 DFQATT, CDR2 SNEGSKA (reference sequence). V lost 6 bases and J lost 7; bases outside the gene matches: 14.